This T cell receptor beta chain was identified in a study of cytomegalovirus exposure and HLA in healthy donors (dated by TCRdb to about 2017). A note on the overall study: According to an earlier analysis of a few hundred of the donors, some 180 million T cells yielded 117 million unique TCR beta sequences and around 300 Gb of sequence data. About 310 gigabases of sequencing data and some 85 million unique TCR sequences were included in an early release covering about 700 HLA-typed donors. Of the approximately 400 genotyped donors, about 80% fell in the genetic ancestry cluster associated with self-reported Caucasian donors. The study aimed to test whether cataloging public T cell receptors could reveal signatures of past pathogen exposure. The T cell repertoires of 666 subjects were profiled by immunosequencing and related to cytomegalovirus serostatus. In addition to the first cohort of 666 subjects, a separate validation cohort of 120 different subjects was used. To predict cytomegalovirus infection status, the study combined high-throughput TCR immunosequencing, statistical association of individual TCRs with disease status, and machine learning. A later analysis re-analyzed previously published TCR beta repertoires from 650 to 800 donors and added high-resolution HLA genotyping to study TCR occurrence patterns. The later analysis used no new phenotypic data to find candidate immune exposures, relying instead on TCR beta sequences and their occurrence across donors. In an earlier analysis of 500 to 650 of the donors, high-throughput TCR beta sequencing was used to judge whether each TCR beta V gene segment behaved as functional or pseudogenic. Donor age, sex, ethnicity and CMV serostatus were collected together with the repertoire data. Genome-wide SNP genotypes for about 55% of the roughly 670 donors were used in a later genetic analysis, which treated that subset as a discovery cohort. All discovery cohort repertoires had been generated using a single sequencing platform. HLA typing included class I and class II loci at four-digit resolution. The number of typed donors differed by locus: roughly 620-640 for A, B, C, DRB1 and DQB1; 522 for DQA1; around 580 for DPA1; and roughly 450 for DPB1. Four to six DR-DQ haplotypes were handled as single units for association and clustering, since linkage in the cohort was strong. On average, about 240,000 unique TCR beta nucleotide sequences were sequenced per donor among 398 genotyped donors of the cohort, with roughly 18% of those sequences being non-productive.

The cohort comprised around 700 healthy bone marrow donors. At the time of sampling, every cohort member was nominally healthy, though immune exposures that went unrecorded were likely present. The donor was CMV seronegative and was included in the group of about 400 seronegative cohort members. Each donor provided a peripheral blood sample, and peripheral blood mononuclear cells were used for TCR beta sequencing. The Qiagen DNeasy Blood Extraction Kit was used to extract genomic DNA from the blood cell samples. The CDR1 and CDR2 encoded by the germline V gene (reference sequence) are SEHNR and FQNEAQ. From cysteine to phenylalanine, the CDR3 is 14 amino acids long. Kept here is only the CDR3 DNA, which spans 42 bases and is read in frame from base 1. V lost 0 bases and J lost 3 bases; the stretch between them is 8 bases long. Concerning this clone: Its target antigen remains unknown. No per-base quality is available; no much larger clone lies one base away.

What the work shows at the level of the full study, not this receptor alone: Because some donors lacked HLA typing at each locus, the association tests relied only on the typed subset. Presence/absence analyses assumed roughly uniform sequencing depth across donors, an assumption that may not hold. Some 16 rarely observed V segments, including chromosome 9 orphons, were excluded from the earlier analysis of approximately 500 of the donors because counts were too low. According to a later genetic analysis, donors in an Asian-associated ancestry cluster had fewer N-insertions in productive TCRs than the approximately 700-donor mean. The classifier was reported to diagnose cytomegalovirus status with high specificity and sensitivity in both the original and validation cohorts. When HLA alleles, especially DR and DQ, strongly co-occurred, TCR associations were difficult to assign to individual alleles. The sequencing pipeline was judged likely to have produced a cluster of highly shared sequence variants as a technical artifact. This cohort had only TCR beta chains sequenced, and the lack of alpha or paired-chain data limited which features could be detected. The study gave a list of 150 to 200 TCR beta chains associated with cytomegalovirus. The 87-base-pair reads could not distinguish some IMGT-functional V segments, including TRBV6-2 and TRBV6-3, so those segments were excluded. Compared with equally common non-associated chains, HLA-associated TCR beta chains in a later analysis were more clonally expanded and had lower generation probabilities. Immune exposure information for the cohort was limited to CMV serostatus. A later analysis associated 16,951 TCR beta sequences with specific HLA alleles at a false discovery rate of 0.05. While some public TCRs were present in many individuals, most TCR sequences turned up only very rarely across donors. In a later analysis, several top co-occurrence clusters were reported to appear linked to parvovirus B19, influenza, CMV and Epstein-Barr virus. A few of the identified cytomegalovirus-associated TCR beta chains were confirmed in vitro to be specific for cytomegalovirus antigens. An earlier analysis of approximately 590 of the donors showed that most TCR beta V segments appeared in productive rearrangements either about 87% or about 30% of the time, which broadly matched IMGT annotations. A further reported finding was that TCR beta sequences accurately predicted the HLA-A and HLA-B alleles for most subjects in the first cohort. Linkage disequilibrium might explain the correlated functional status among segregating V segments, but an unknown experimental factor could not be ruled out. According to a later analysis, TCR association rates differed among HLA loci, with DRB1 alleles showing the most associated TCRs and HLA-C alleles showing the fewest. The authors suggested that the approach could potentially be extended to other disease states and immunological phenotypes. A later genetic analysis associated a missense DCLRE1C variant with V-gene and J-gene trimming of TCR beta chains, and an independent cohort replicated the association. According to a later analysis, most CMV-associated TCR beta chains appeared to be HLA-restricted, and the HLA associations seemed to be driven largely by CMV exposure.

The library was made by the immunoSEQ multiplex PCR assay. The multiplex PCR relied on a mix of 60 forward primers for TCR Vbeta segments and 13 reverse primers for TCR Jbeta segments. Amplification of the CDR3 region of rearranged TCR beta genes was performed with a multiplex PCR assay on genomic DNA. Amplified TCR beta libraries were sequenced as 87-base-pair reads on the Illumina HiSeq System. In the paper's pipeline: Across the 500 to 750 repertoires, a later analysis counted some 81 million unique TCR beta chains, around 10 million of which were shared by at least two donors. Raw reads were error-corrected and collapsed into unique sequences by a nearest-neighbor algorithm in which closely related sequences were merged to remove PCR and sequencing errors. To assign V, D and J gene segments, CDR3 sequences were aligned to IMGT reference sequences. For a sequence to be retained, a match of at least six nucleotides to both a V gene segment and a J gene segment was required. A rearrangement counted as productive if the CDR3 had no stop codons and remained in frame with V and J, and every other rearrangement counted as non-productive. Following IMGT convention, CDR3 was defined as the stretch from the second conserved V-encoded cysteine to the conserved J-encoded phenylalanine. Sequences without an unambiguous match to a single V gene segment were excluded from the earlier analysis of 450 to 750 of the donors. An earlier analysis of just under 600 of the donors called V segments functional above 56.7% productive rearrangements and segregating when the between-donor standard deviation exceeded 5%. A statistical classification framework was built to diagnose cytomegalovirus status from the catalog of TCR beta chain sequences. In a later analysis, V and J genes were assigned by comparing TCR nucleotide sequences against IMGT/GENE-DB human TR gene sequences. A later analysis assigned CDR3 sequences and most-parsimonious VDJ recombination scenarios with the TCRdist pipeline. In a later analysis, every TCR beta chain was defined by the combination of its CDR3 amino acid sequence and its V-gene family, and reads without a unique V-gene family were dropped. To address suspected cross-contamination and a sequencing artifact, a later analysis removed roughly 640 highly shared, low-generation-probability nucleotide sequences. In a later analysis, a clonal expansion index for each public chain was calculated from normalized within-repertoire ranks of inferred template counts. Generation probabilities in a later analysis came from a VDJ recombination model fitted to out-of-frame rearrangements, and those results were checked against IGoR. A later analysis scored TCR-TCR, TCR-HLA and TCR-CMV co-occurrence with hypergeometric tests, applying a repertoire-size bias correction to TCR pairs. False discovery rates were estimated in a later analysis by permuting HLA or CMV assignments 20 times. In a later analysis, co-occurring TCRs were grouped using DBSCAN, with TCRdist sequence similarity added in when clustering inside HLA-allele-positive subsets. For co-occurrence clustering, repertoires with fewer than 30,000 or more than 120,000 public chains were excluded, along with several repertoires with anomalous nucleotide sharing. TCRdb limited this immuneACCESS table to in-frame rearrangements with V and J called. A share of clones is missing; checked studies link under half to unresolved V genes, and the rest is unexplained. That table gives V, J and clone size, and the DNA gave D and trimming. For this sample there are around 130,000 clones; around 75% appear just once. The leading ten clones occupy approximately 1.1% of the sample.

The sample was PBMCs. The chain uses TRBV7-9 and TRBJ1-1; no D gene can be assigned with confidence. The receptor was isolated from a female donor in good health and CMV-seronegative. The base sequence is TGTGCCAGCAGCTTAGCGGGCCAGTACACTGAAGCTTTCTTT. This gives the protein CASSLAGQYTEAFF. When the CDR3 is completed using the reference TRBV7-9 and TRBJ1-1 genes on either side, the full variable domain is DTGVSQNPRHKITKRGQNVTFRCDPISEHNRLYWYRQTLGQGPEFLTYFQNEAQLEKSRLLSDRFSAERPKGSFSTLEIQRTEQGDSAMYLCASSLAGQYTEAFFGQGTRLTVV.